The clone carrying this T cell receptor beta chain was found many times. The data stem from a study of response to subunit inactivated influenza vaccine. The CDR3 totals 15 residues. Trimming took 2 bases from V and 5 from J; bases not matched to a gene: 5. The germline CDR1 and CDR2 sequences are MNHEY and SVGAGI. In TCRdb, the RT-PCR reads were re-called with MiXCR into one record per CDR3 protein. The repertoire holds 860,000 or so distinct CDR3 sequences, with around 20% as singletons. The sample here was PBMCs from blood, taken 5 days after vaccination. The origin of this receptor is a man in his forties or fifties who received an inactivated influenza vaccine. The V call is TRBV6-5, the J call TRBJ1-1, with TRBD1 identical over 10 bases. For the CDR3, the DNA is TGTGCCAGCAGTTACACCGGGACAGGGGAGACTGAAGCTTTCTTT. It yields the protein CASSYTGTGETEAFF.